The rows below give T cell receptor beta chains drawn from one sample of a study of beta chain features in type 1 diabetes. Method: immunoSEQ multiplex PCR; TCRdb's copy keeps in-frame clones and lacks some. The profile shows over 150,000 clones, approximately 8.1% of them singletons. Sequenced: central memory CD4+ T cells from blood. The receptors shown here come from a woman aged 40-49 years with type 1 diabetes. The CDR3 runs from the conserved cysteine through the conserved F or W. Each record gives: CDR3 DNA, CDR3 protein, V gene, J gene, D gene, clone size. D genes are given only for firm matches. A clone size is listed for some rows: how often the clone was seen (once, few, many), or a class if it is expanded.

CDR3 DNA: TGCAGCGCTGAGGGGACAGGGGCCTACGAGCAGTACTTC
CDR3 protein: CSAEGTGAYEQYF
V gene: TRBV29-1
J gene: TRBJ2-7
D gene: TRBD1
clone size: many

CDR3 DNA: TGCAGTGCGGGACAGTCCTACGAGCAGTACTTC
CDR3 protein: CSAGQSYEQYF
V gene: TRBV20-1
J gene: TRBJ2-7
D gene: TRBD1
clone size: .

CDR3 DNA: TGTGCCAGCAGCTTACTTGGGGGCGGCTACGAGCAGTACTTC
CDR3 protein: CASSLLGGGYEQYF
V gene: TRBV7-9
J gene: TRBJ2-7
D gene: .
clone size: many

CDR3 DNA: TGCAGCGCCATCACCCCGGCGGGCACTGAAGCTTTCTTT
CDR3 protein: CSAITPAGTEAFF
V gene: TRBV29-1
J gene: TRBJ1-1
D gene: .
clone size: .

CDR3 DNA: TGTGCCAGCAGCCCCAGGGGCGGACAGGGGGCGGATGAGCAGTTCTTC
CDR3 protein: CASSPRGGQGADEQFF
V gene: TRBV11-3
J gene: TRBJ2-1
D gene: TRBD1
clone size: few

CDR3 DNA: TGTGCCAGTAGTACGGGACAGGGGGGTTACGAGCAGTACTTC
CDR3 protein: CASSTGQGGYEQYF
V gene: TRBV19
J gene: TRBJ2-7
D gene: TRBD1
clone size: many

CDR3 DNA: TGTGCCAGCAGCTTAAGTCTGGTGGGCGATGAGCAGTTCTTC
CDR3 protein: CASSLSLVGDEQFF
V gene: TRBV7-3
J gene: TRBJ2-1
D gene: .
clone size: .

CDR3 DNA: TGTGCCAGCAGCTCCGGACTAGCGAATGAGCAGTTCTTC
CDR3 protein: CASSSGLANEQFF
V gene: TRBV7-3
J gene: TRBJ2-1
D gene: TRBD2
clone size: few

CDR3 DNA: TGTGCCAGCTCCCAAGACAGGAACACCGGGGAGCTGTTTTTT
CDR3 protein: CASSQDRNTGELFF
V gene: TRBV18
J gene: TRBJ2-2
D gene: .
clone size: few

CDR3 DNA: TGCGCCAGCAGCCACGGACAGGGTGGCGAGCAGTACTTC
CDR3 protein: CASSHGQGGEQYF
V gene: TRBV5-1
J gene: TRBJ2-7
D gene: TRBD1
clone size: many

CDR3 DNA: TGTGCCAGCAGCTCGCCGACTAGCGGGGGAAGTCAGGAGCAGTTCTTC
CDR3 protein: CASSSPTSGGSQEQFF
V gene: TRBV11-3
J gene: TRBJ2-1
D gene: TRBD2
clone size: few

CDR3 DNA: TGTGCCAGCAGTGAAGCAGGGCGCCTAGTGCTAGCGGGAGCGGTGGAGACCCAGTACTTC
CDR3 protein: CASSEAGRLVLAGAVETQYF
V gene: TRBV6-1
J gene: TRBJ2-5
D gene: TRBD2
clone size: .

CDR3 DNA: TGTGCCAGCAGCGCCCTGACAGGAACCTCTGGGGCCAACGTCCTGACTTTC
CDR3 protein: CASSALTGTSGANVLTF
V gene: TRBV9
J gene: TRBJ2-6
D gene: .
clone size: many

CDR3 DNA: TGCGCCAGCAGCTTGAGGGGCGGGGGGGCATCCTACAATGAGCAGTTCTTC
CDR3 protein: CASSLRGGGASYNEQFF
V gene: TRBV5-1
J gene: TRBJ2-1
D gene: TRBD2
clone size: few

CDR3 DNA: TGTGCCAGCAGTCGCTACTGGAGTGGCTACGAGCAGTACTTC
CDR3 protein: CASSRYWSGYEQYF
V gene: TRBV6-5
J gene: TRBJ2-7
D gene: .
clone size: .

CDR3 DNA: TGTGCCAGCAGCCCGGCCGGGCCAGCGGGAGGCCGCAATGAGCAGTTCTTC
CDR3 protein: CASSPAGPAGGRNEQFF
V gene: TRBV7-8
J gene: TRBJ2-1
D gene: TRBD2
clone size: .

CDR3 DNA: TGTGCCAGCTCACAATATTTGACAGGGGAAGCTGAAGCTTTCTTT
CDR3 protein: CASSQYLTGEAEAFF
V gene: TRBV18
J gene: TRBJ1-1
D gene: TRBD1
clone size: few

CDR3 DNA: TGCAGCGTTGAAGATCATGCTAGGGGGGGTAGCACAGATACGCAGTATTTT
CDR3 protein: CSVEDHARGGSTDTQYF
V gene: TRBV29-1
J gene: TRBJ2-3
D gene: .
clone size: .

CDR3 DNA: TGTGCCAGCAGCCCCTCTCCAGGGGGGGAGACCCAGTACTTC
CDR3 protein: CASSPSPGGETQYF
V gene: TRBV11-2
J gene: TRBJ2-5
D gene: .
clone size: .

CDR3 DNA: TGCAGCGTTGAGAAAGGGACTAGCGGGGGGGGAGAGCAGTACTTC
CDR3 protein: CSVEKGTSGGGEQYF
V gene: TRBV29-1
J gene: TRBJ2-5
D gene: TRBD2
clone size: few

CDR3 DNA: TGTGCCAGCATGACGGACAGGGGTCAAGAGACCCAGTACTTC
CDR3 protein: CASMTDRGQETQYF
V gene: TRBV2
J gene: TRBJ2-5
D gene: TRBD1
clone size: .

CDR3 DNA: TGTGCCAGCAGTTTAATGGGACAGGGGGCGAAGACGCAGTATTTT
CDR3 protein: CASSLMGQGAKTQYF
V gene: TRBV27
J gene: TRBJ2-3
D gene: TRBD1
clone size: .

CDR3 DNA: TGCGCCAGCAGCCGTAAATGGGACAGGGACACCTATAATTCACCCCTCCACTTT
CDR3 protein: CASSRKWDRDTYNSPLHF
V gene: TRBV4-3
J gene: TRBJ1-6
D gene: TRBD1
clone size: few

CDR3 DNA: TGTGCCAGTTCTGACAGAAACTCCTACAATGAGCAGTTCTTC
CDR3 protein: CASSDRNSYNEQFF
V gene: TRBV2
J gene: TRBJ2-1
D gene: .
clone size: .

CDR3 DNA: TGTGCCAGCAGTTTCACTTGGAGGGATGGCTACACCTTC
CDR3 protein: CASSFTWRDGYTF
V gene: TRBV27
J gene: TRBJ1-2
D gene: .
clone size: few

CDR3 DNA: TGCAGCGTTGAACGACAAAAGATAGAAGCTTTCTTT
CDR3 protein: CSVERQKIEAFF
V gene: TRBV29-1
J gene: TRBJ1-1
D gene: .
clone size: few

CDR3 DNA: TGTGCCAGCAGCTGGGAAACAGGGGGAGGTCAGCCCCAGCATTTT
CDR3 protein: CASSWETGGGQPQHF
V gene: TRBV4-2
J gene: TRBJ1-5
D gene: TRBD1
clone size: .

CDR3 DNA: TGTGCCAGCAGCTTTTCTTCGGAGACCCAGTACTTC
CDR3 protein: CASSFSSETQYF
V gene: TRBV7-2
J gene: TRBJ2-5
D gene: .
clone size: many

CDR3 DNA: TGTGCCAGCAGCCTGGGGCTAGCCCCAGGGGGGTACCAAGAGACCCAGTACTTC
CDR3 protein: CASSLGLAPGGYQETQYF
V gene: TRBV7-3
J gene: TRBJ2-5
D gene: .
clone size: .

CDR3 DNA: TGTGCCAGCAGCTTGACCGGGGGGGATACGCAGTATTTT
CDR3 protein: CASSLTGGDTQYF
V gene: TRBV5-4
J gene: TRBJ2-3
D gene: TRBD2
clone size: few

CDR3 DNA: TGCGCCAGCAGCCGAGACAGGGCGTCGGACACCGGGGAGCTGTTTTTT
CDR3 protein: CASSRDRASDTGELFF
V gene: TRBV4-3
J gene: TRBJ2-2
D gene: TRBD1
clone size: .

CDR3 DNA: TGTGCCAGCAGTCCTTGGACAGGAAGGAATTCTGAAGCTTTCTTT
CDR3 protein: CASSPWTGRNSEAFF
V gene: TRBV6-4
J gene: TRBJ1-1
D gene: TRBD1
clone size: .

CDR3 DNA: TGCAGCGTTGGGCAGGGAGGTGAAAAACTGTTTTTT
CDR3 protein: CSVGQGGEKLFF
V gene: TRBV29-1
J gene: TRBJ1-4
D gene: .
clone size: few

CDR3 DNA: TGTGCCAGCAGCTTAACCTCCGACAGGGTGGAGACCCAGTACTTC
CDR3 protein: CASSLTSDRVETQYF
V gene: TRBV7-3
J gene: TRBJ2-5
D gene: TRBD1
clone size: few

CDR3 DNA: TGTGCCAGCACCGGACCGGGACAGGGGCGGGTCAATGAGCAGTTCTTC
CDR3 protein: CASTGPGQGRVNEQFF
V gene: TRBV7-2
J gene: TRBJ2-1
D gene: TRBD1
clone size: .

CDR3 DNA: TGTGCCATCAGGTTCCTTTGGACTAGCGGGGCGACAGATACGCAGTATTTT
CDR3 protein: CAIRFLWTSGATDTQYF
V gene: TRBV10-3
J gene: TRBJ2-3
D gene: TRBD2
clone size: few

CDR3 DNA: TGTGCCAGCAGTTCCGGATCAGGGAAAGAAAAACTGTTTTTT
CDR3 protein: CASSSGSGKEKLFF
V gene: TRBV6-5
J gene: TRBJ1-4
D gene: .
clone size: .

CDR3 DNA: TGTGCCAGCAGCTTAGGCCGGGGAGGTCAAGAGACCCAGTACTTC
CDR3 protein: CASSLGRGGQETQYF
V gene: TRBV13
J gene: TRBJ2-5
D gene: .
clone size: .

CDR3 DNA: TGTGCCAGTAGAGTGGTTCCAGGGGGCGATGGCTACACCTTC
CDR3 protein: CASRVVPGGDGYTF
V gene: TRBV19
J gene: TRBJ1-2
D gene: TRBD1
clone size: few

CDR3 DNA: TGTGCCAGTAGACGACAGGGGGCCGGGGAGACCCAGTACTTC
CDR3 protein: CASRRQGAGETQYF
V gene: TRBV19
J gene: TRBJ2-5
D gene: TRBD1
clone size: few

CDR3 DNA: TGTGCCAGCTCACCACAACGTCTTAGCGGGAGGGAAAGCTCTGGGGCCAACGTCCTGACTTTC
CDR3 protein: CASSPQRLSGRESSGANVLTF
V gene: TRBV18
J gene: TRBJ2-6
D gene: TRBD2
clone size: .

CDR3 DNA: TGTGCCAGCAGCTACCGGGACAGGGGACGTCAAGAGACCCAGTACTTC
CDR3 protein: CASSYRDRGRQETQYF
V gene: TRBV5-4
J gene: TRBJ2-5
D gene: TRBD1
clone size: many